Below are 12 T cell receptor beta chains sequenced from a single sample in a study of blood T cells in healthy people across ages. A second roughly 6 to 12 cycle PCR used barcoded and J-beta primers. TCRdb recomputed calls from the 5' RACE reads with MiXCR, one row per CDR3 protein. Here the sample spans over a million distinct CDR3 sequences, approximately 42% being singletons. Sample: blood. All receptors come from a woman younger than 35 in good health.

This chain's CDR3 is CAISEGLVSTDTQYF. The CDR3 DNA follows: TGTGCCATCAGTGAGGGTCTAGTTAGCACAGATACGCAGTATTTT. The genes are TRBV10-3 and TRBJ2-3, with D unresolved. Per the germline V gene, CDR1 is ENHRY and CDR2 is SYGVKD. This CDR3 has 15 amino acids. V gave up 2 bases and J gave up 0 bases, with 9 bases separating them.

This chain joins TRBV29-1 and TRBJ2-2; 11 positions agree with TRBD2. There are 15 residues in the CDR3. Germline values: CDR1 SQVTM, CDR2 ANQGSEA. CDR3 coding DNA: TGCAGTATGACTAGCGGGGAAAAGAACACCGGGGAGCTGTTTTTT. This encodes CSMTSGEKNTGELFF.

The DNA of the CDR3 is TGTGCCAGCCAGACGGCTAGCGGGAGCCACGAGCAGTACTTC. Protein product: CASQTASGSHEQYF. This chain uses TRBV27 with TRBJ2-7, with 10 positions matching TRBD2. The CDR3 covers 14 residues. Per the germline V gene, CDR1 is MNHEY and CDR2 is SMNVEV (reference sequence). The V gene end was trimmed by 8 bases and the J gene end by 5 bases; junction bases not matched to a gene: 9.

The chain uses TRBV27 and TRBJ2-3; no firm D call. V lost 2 bases, J lost 2 bases, and 17 bases lay in between. Germline-derived CDR1 and CDR2 are MNHEY and SMNVEV (reference sequence). The CDR3 loop spans 17 amino acids. DNA for the CDR3: TGTGCCAGCAGTTTAGGTATCGGCGCGCCTTCCACAGATACGCAGTATTTT. Amino acid sequence: CASSLGIGAPSTDTQYF.

This clonotype was picked up a small number of times. The rearrangement uses TRBV7-9 and TRBJ2-1; perhaps TRBD2 as D (6 bases). The V gene lost 5 bases and the J gene lost 3 bases, with 17 bases spanning the gap. Germline assignment: CDR1 SEHNR and CDR2 FQNEAQ (reference sequence). The length of the CDR3 is 16 residues. The CDR3 coding sequence is TGTGCCAGCAGCCAAGTCAAAGGGAGGAACTACAATGAGCAGTTCTTC. It specifies CASSQVKGRNYNEQFF.

CDR3 in amino acids: CATGQGNTDTQYF. CDR3 DNA: TGCGCCACAGGTCAGGGAAACACAGATACGCAGTATTTT. The rearrangement links TRBV5-1 to TRBJ2-3, with D perhaps TRBD1 (5 bases). The CDR3 is 13 residues long. Trimming took 9 bases from V and 2 from J, leaving 13 bases between them. The V gene's germline CDR1 is SGHRS and CDR2 YFSETQ.

This clonotype was seen a handful of times. The chain carries TRBV28 and TRBJ2-2; 9 positions match TRBD1. The J segment lost 4 bases and the V segment lost 6 bases, leaving 6 bases of the junction unmatched. The germline gives CDR1 MDHEN, CDR2 SYDVKM. The CDR3 extends over 15 amino acids. The chain's CDR3 is CASRKQGASTGELFF. Written as DNA, the CDR3 is TGTGCCAGCAGGAAACAGGGGGCGAGCACCGGGGAGCTGTTTTTT.

This clonotype has just one count. The rearrangement joins TRBV7-9 to TRBJ2-5; possibly TRBD2 for D (5 bases). The DNA matches TRBJ2-1 better at its end, which makes the J call doubtful. CDR1 is SEHNR, CDR2 FQNEAQ, per germline (reference sequence). The CDR3 has 12 residues. The CDR3 DNA is TGTGCCAGCAGCTTAATAGAGGGCCCCCAGTTCTTC. Translated: CASSLIEGPQFF.

The V call is TRBV29-1, the J call TRBJ2-5, with no clear D. The germline V gene has CDR1 SQVTM and CDR2 ANQGSEA. The CDR3 covers 10 residues. V lost 5 bases to trimming and J lost 4 bases, with 5 bases between them. DNA of the CDR3: TGCAGCGTTCGGCTAGAGACCCAGTACTTC. Translated: CSVRLETQYF.

The chain joins TRBV6-5 to TRBJ2-1, with 12 bases fitting TRBD1. V shed 7 bases, J shed 2 bases, and the junction held 3 bases outside the gene matches. This CDR3 contains 15 residues. Germline V gene sequence: CDR1 MNHEY, CDR2 SVGAGI. In DNA form, the CDR3 reads TGTGCCAGCAAACGGGACAGGGGGCCCTACAATGAGCAGTTCTTC. Protein sequence: CASKRDRGPYNEQFF.

The rearrangement uses TRBV11-2 and TRBJ2-7; 7 bases agree with TRBD2. Losses at the gene ends were 5 bases for V and 3 bases for J; bases not matched to a gene: 13. The CDR3 sequence is 16 residues long. Germline V gene lookup returns CDR1 SGHAT and CDR2 FQNNGV. The DNA for the CDR3 is TGTGCCAGCAGCCGTAGCGGGTCGGGATCGGTCTACGAGCAGTACTTC. This sequence encodes CASSRSGSGSVYEQYF.

This clonotype was counted between two and nine times. The J gene is TRBJ2-5, the V gene TRBV20-1, with TRBD1 matching over 8 bases. The CDR3 has 13 amino acids. Germline CDR1 reads DFQATT; CDR2 reads SNEGSKA (reference sequence). The ends lost 6 bases at V and 5 bases at J; junction bases unmatched: 8. This chain's CDR3 is CSAAGGAGETQYF. DNA of the CDR3: TGCAGTGCGGCAGGGGGCGCGGGGGAGACCCAGTACTTC.